Sequencing of this T cell receptor beta chain was carried out in a study of T cell repertoires in cytomegalovirus infection. The overall study: Public TCR beta signatures were indicative of both CMV infection and a matching HLA type.

TCRdb re-called the reads through MiXCR, storing one row per CDR3 protein. The data show about 530,000 distinct CDR3 sequences, with around 27% seen just once and 13% held by the top ten. Trimming took off 3 bases at V and 4 bases at J, with 13 bases between the two ends. The CDR3 contains 14 residues. Per the germline V gene, CDR1 is MNHEY and CDR2 is SMNVEV (reference sequence). Input material: PBMCs. This TCR was sampled from a human donor in good health (CMV status not recorded). Some clones in this sample may be carry-over from other donors' samples. The chain couples TRBV27 to TRBJ2-7, with D tentatively TRBD1 or TRBD2 (6 bases each). This CDR3 is CASSFGGPAYEQYV. In nucleotides, the CDR3 is TGTGCCAGCAGTTTCGGGGGCCCCGCTTACGAGCAGTACGTC.